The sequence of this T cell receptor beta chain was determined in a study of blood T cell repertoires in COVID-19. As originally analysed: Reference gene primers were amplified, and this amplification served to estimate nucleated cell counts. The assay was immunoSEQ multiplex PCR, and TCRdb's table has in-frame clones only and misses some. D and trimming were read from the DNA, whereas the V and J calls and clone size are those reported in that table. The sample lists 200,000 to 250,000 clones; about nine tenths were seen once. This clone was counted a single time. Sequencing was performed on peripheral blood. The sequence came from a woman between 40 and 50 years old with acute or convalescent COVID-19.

The CDR3 loop is CASRSGQGAGNTIYF. Here the CDR3 DNA reads TGTGCCAGCAGATCCGGACAGGGCGCCGGAAACACCATATATTTT. The rearrangement links TRBV6-5 to TRBJ1-3, with 8 bases aligning to TRBD1. Germline CDR1 MNHEY, CDR2 SVGAGI. V gave up 6 bases and J gave up 4 bases; unmatched junction bases: 8. The CDR3 sequence is 15 residues long.